A selection of T cell receptor beta chains follows, all from one sample in a study of metastatic and nonmetastatic thyroid tumors. TCRdb redid the clone calls on the PCR reads using MiXCR. The table includes about 37,000 clones, 13% detected once. Sequences were obtained from blood. The receptors were sampled from a female donor with papillary thyroid cancer or a benign thyroid nodule (not recorded which). Some clones in this sample may be carry-over from other donors' samples. CDR3s include the opening cysteine and the closing phenylalanine or tryptophan. The D gene is left open where the match is weak. Only some rows state a clone size, as once, few, many or a class for expanded clones.

-,TRBD1,TRBJ2-7,TRBV6-1,CASRGTAPYEQYF,TGTGCAAGTAGGGGGACAGCTCCCTACGAGCAGTACTTC
many,-,TRBJ2-7,TRBV5-4,CASSSGGGTTVYEQYF,TGTGCCAGCAGTTCAGGGGGCGGGACTACCGTTTACGAGCAGTACTTC
many,-,TRBJ1-1,TRBV10-1,CASRQGQRTEAFF,TGCGCCAGCAGGCAGGGTCAGCGGACTGAAGCTTTCTTT
many,-,TRBJ2-1,TRBV27,CASGRLYNEQFF,TGTGCCAGCGGGAGACTCTACAATGAGCAGTTCTTC
many,-,TRBJ1-3,TRBV5-1,CASSLAGTTNTIYF,TGCGCCAGCAGCTTGGCCGGGACCACAAACACCATATATTTT
many,-,TRBJ2-7,TRBV5-1,CASSLEGSYEQYF,TGCGCCAGCAGCTTGGAAGGCTCCTACGAGCAGTACTTC
-,-,TRBJ1-2,TRBV6-1,CASSEFHHPDYGYTF,TGTGCCAGCAGTGAATTTCATCACCCTGACTATGGCTACACCTTC
many,-,TRBJ1-6,TRBV30,CAWRDTGFSPLHF,TGTGCCTGGAGGGATACAGGGTTCTCACCCCTCCACTTT
many,TRBD1,TRBJ2-7,TRBV10-3,CAISDSKIGDRGWLEQYF,TGTGCCATCAGTGACTCGAAGATCGGGGACAGGGGATGGCTCGAGCAGTACTTC
many,-,TRBJ1-1,TRBV15,CATSRDRTVNTEAFF,TGTGCCACCAGCAGAGATCGAACAGTGAACACTGAAGCTTTCTTT